These T cell receptor beta chains were read from a single sample in a study of blood T cells in healthy people across ages. TCRdb analysed the 5' RACE reads with MiXCR anew, one entry per CDR3 protein. This table holds 750,000 to 950,000 distinct CDR3 sequences, about 27% found once. The same data also contributed to another study, on T cells of mothers and their children.

The sequencing sample was made of blood. The receptor source for this set is a woman between 35 and 50 years old in good health. Both conserved end residues are part of each CDR3. The D gene is left open where the match is weak. Not all rows give a size; the values are once, few, many and, for expanded clones, a class.

>TRBD2|.|TRBV27|TRBJ2-1
CASSIRAYGGANEQFF
TGTGCCAGCAGTATCCGAGCGTACGGGGGGGCGAATGAGCAGTTCTTC
>.|.|TRBV7-2|TRBJ1-2
CASSRRTEPTYYGYTF
TGTGCCAGCAGCCGCAGGACGGAACCCACCTACTATGGCTACACCTTC
>.|many|TRBV6-5|TRBJ2-5
CASRSFRGAETQYF
TGTGCCAGCAGGTCGTTTCGGGGGGCAGAGACCCAGTACTTC
>TRBD2|.|TRBV7-9|TRBJ2-3
CASLSGGSTDTQYF
TGTGCCAGCTTATCGGGGGGGAGCACAGATACGCAGTATTTT
>TRBD1|.|TRBV7-9|TRBJ1-3
CASSWDRGGSGNTIYF
TGTGCCAGCAGCTGGGACAGGGGCGGCTCTGGAAACACCATATATTTT
>.|many|TRBV4-2|TRBJ2-7
CASSQDPRAYEQYF
TGTGCCAGCAGCCAAGATCCCCGGGCTTACGAGCAGTACTTC
>.|.|TRBV5-1|TRBJ1-1
CASSLETRNTEAFF
TGCGCCAGCAGCTTGGAGACGAGGAACACTGAAGCTTTCTTT
>TRBD1|many|TRBV12-3/TRBV12-4|TRBJ2-5
CASSTGTGGPETQYF
TGTGCCAGCAGTACCGGGACAGGGGGCCCAGAGACCCAGTACTTC
>.|.|TRBV18|TRBJ2-1
CASSPNLQNEQFF
TGTGCCAGCTCACCCAACTTGCAGAATGAGCAGTTCTTC
>.|.|TRBV28|TRBJ2-1
CASSLKGLEQFF
TGTGCCAGCAGTTTGAAGGGGTTGGAGCAGTTCTTC
>.|many|TRBV7-9|TRBJ1-5
CASSLADQPQHF
TGTGCCAGCAGCTTAGCGGATCAGCCCCAGCATTTT
>TRBD2|many|TRBV10-3|TRBJ2-5
CAGGTSGGQETQYF
TGTGCCGGAGGGACTAGCGGGGGACAAGAGACCCAGTACTTC
>TRBD2|.|TRBV18|TRBJ2-1
CASSPLRTSLDNEQFF
TGTGCCAGCTCACCATTGAGGACTAGCCTGGACAATGAGCAGTTCTTC
>TRBD2|.|TRBV5-1|TRBJ2-1
CASSLYLWAGEDNEQFF
TGCGCCAGCAGCCTTTACTTGTGGGCGGGGGAGGACAATGAGCAGTTCTTC
>TRBD2|many|TRBV29-1|TRBJ2-1
CSVGLAGYNEQFF
TGCAGCGTCGGACTAGCGGGGTACAATGAGCAGTTCTTC
>.|.|TRBV28|TRBJ2-1
CASRHGQEQFF
TGTGCCAGCAGGCATGGACAAGAGCAGTTCTTC
>.|.|TRBV5-4|TRBJ1-1
CASSSYLNTEAFF
TGTGCCAGCAGCTCATATCTGAACACTGAAGCTTTCTTT
>.|many|TRBV7-2|TRBJ1-1
CASSYGPGGNTEAFF
TGTGCCAGCAGTTATGGACCGGGCGGGAACACTGAAGCTTTCTTT
>.|.|TRBV18|TRBJ1-1
CASSPPILNTEAFF
TGTGCCAGCTCACCACCGATCTTGAACACTGAAGCTTTCTTT
>TRBD1|.|TRBV6-7|TRBJ2-3
CASSPNRGITDTQYF
TGTGCCAGCAGTCCGAACAGGGGCATCACAGATACGCAGTATTTT
>.|.|TRBV18|TRBJ2-5
CASSAQGAGGQETQYF
TGTGCCAGCTCAGCTCAGGGGGCGGGAGGCCAAGAGACCCAGTACTTC
>.|once|TRBV6-1|TRBJ2-3
CASSKRVGRDTQYF
TGTGCCAGCAGTAAAAGGGTGGGGCGGGATACGCAGTATTTT
>TRBD2|few|TRBV6-5|TRBJ2-1
CASSFSGGARNEQFF
TGTGCCAGCAGTTTTAGCGGGGGGGCCCGAAATGAGCAGTTCTTC
>TRBD1|many|TRBV5-1|TRBJ1-2
CASSSNTGGLNYGYTF
TGCGCCAGCAGCTCAAACACAGGGGGTTTAAACTATGGCTACACCTTC
>.|few|TRBV3-1|TRBJ2-1
CASSQTRRETQFF
TGTGCCAGCAGCCAGACTAGAAGAGAGACCCAGTTCTTC
>.|many|TRBV7-6|TRBJ2-7
CASSFKGGEQYF
TGTGCCAGCAGCTTTAAGGGAGGCGAGCAGTACTTC